This is a list of T cell receptor beta chains from one sample in a study of cytomegalovirus exposure and HLA in healthy donors. The data were produced by immunoSEQ multiplex PCR, yet TCRdb's version contains in-frame clones alone and is incomplete. The sample lists approximately 110,000 clones, about 79% occurring once. Sequencing used PBMCs. All receptors derive from a man over 45 in good health and CMV-seropositive. Both conserved end residues are part of each CDR3. Each record gives: CDR3 DNA, CDR3 protein, D gene, clone size, J gene, V gene. The D gene is left open where the match is weak. Some rows have no size entry. The others give once, few or many, or a class for an expanded clone.

DNA: TGTGCCAGCAGCTTCCGAGGATACGAGCAGTACTTC
CDR3: CASSFRGYEQYF
D: -
size: -
J: TRBJ2-7
V: TRBV7-9

DNA: TGTGCCAGTATGTTACAGACCCGCTCTGGGGCCAACGTCCTGACTTTC
CDR3: CASMLQTRSGANVLTF
D: -
size: -
J: TRBJ2-6
V: TRBV19

DNA: TGTGCCAGAGGGGGTGAGCAGTTCTTC
CDR3: CARGGEQFF
D: -
size: -
J: TRBJ2-1
V: TRBV14

DNA: TGTGCCAGCAGTGGCAATAGCGGGGGGGCCGGAGATACGCAGTATTTT
CDR3: CASSGNSGGAGDTQYF
D: TRBD2
size: few
J: TRBJ2-3
V: TRBV6-1

DNA: TGTGCCAGCAGCGCCTTGGGGCCCGATGAGCAGTTCTTC
CDR3: CASSALGPDEQFF
D: -
size: -
J: TRBJ2-1
V: TRBV9

DNA: TGTGCCACCACCCCGGGGGGCTATGGCTACACCTTC
CDR3: CATTPGGYGYTF
D: -
size: -
J: TRBJ1-2
V: TRBV19

DNA: TGTGCCAGCATGAAGGGGAACGGGGGCTACACCTTC
CDR3: CASMKGNGGYTF
D: -
size: -
J: TRBJ1-2
V: TRBV2

DNA: TGTGCCAGCAGTGAAGATCAGGGATACAATCAGCCCCAGCATTTT
CDR3: CASSEDQGYNQPQHF
D: -
size: -
J: TRBJ1-5
V: TRBV6-1

DNA: TGTGCCAGCAGCAGAACAGGTCGTGAGCAGTTCTTC
CDR3: CASSRTGREQFF
D: -
size: -
J: TRBJ2-1
V: TRBV6-5

DNA: TGTGCCAGCAGTTCATCTGGCATGAACACTGAAGCTTTCTTT
CDR3: CASSSSGMNTEAFF
D: -
size: -
J: TRBJ1-1
V: TRBV28

DNA: TGTGCCACCTCACGCGGGGGAAACAATCAGCCCCAGCATTTT
CDR3: CATSRGGNNQPQHF
D: -
size: -
J: TRBJ1-5
V: TRBV27

DNA: TGTGCCAGCAGACAGGGGTTCTCTGGAAACACCATATATTTT
CDR3: CASRQGFSGNTIYF
D: TRBD1
size: -
J: TRBJ1-3
V: TRBV6-5

DNA: TGTGCCAGCAGCCAATTCAATAGCGGGGCTGAGACCCAGTACTTC
CDR3: CASSQFNSGAETQYF
D: TRBD2
size: -
J: TRBJ2-5
V: TRBV14

DNA: TGTGCCAGCAGCTTGGAGCGGGGGCGGGAGCAGTACTTC
CDR3: CASSLERGREQYF
D: TRBD2
size: -
J: TRBJ2-7
V: TRBV11-2

DNA: TGTGCCAGTAGTATGGGTGACGGGACAGGCTACGAGCAGTACTTC
CDR3: CASSMGDGTGYEQYF
D: TRBD1
size: -
J: TRBJ2-7
V: TRBV19

DNA: TGTGCCAGCTCACTCGGGACTAGCGAAGAGACCCAGTACTTC
CDR3: CASSLGTSEETQYF
D: TRBD2
size: -
J: TRBJ2-5
V: TRBV18

DNA: TGTGCCACCAGCAGAGATCTTCGGGGGGGAGGCTATGGCTACACCTTC
CDR3: CATSRDLRGGGYGYTF
D: -
size: -
J: TRBJ1-2
V: TRBV15

DNA: TGTGCCAGCAGTGAAATGGCAGGATGGGGAAACACCATATATTTT
CDR3: CASSEMAGWGNTIYF
D: -
size: -
J: TRBJ1-3
V: TRBV2